A single sample gave rise to the 27 T cell receptor beta chains below, sequenced in a study of identical twins. TCRdb re-called the 5' RACE reads through MiXCR, storing one row per CDR3 protein. Here the sample spans hundreds of thousands of distinct CDR3 sequences, about a fifth being singletons. The data were also submitted as part of a second study, on yellow fever vaccine responses in identical twins.

Specimen: CD4+ T cells sorted from blood. Receptor source: a woman under 30 in good health.

This clonotype was seen more than once but under ten times. This sequence joins TRBV12-3 or TRBV12-4 and TRBJ2-7; a weak D match, TRBD1 (6 bases). CDR3 length equals 13 residues. V was trimmed by 5 bases and J by 2 bases, leaving 10 bases between them. The CDR3 DNA reads TGTGCCAGCAGTCAAGACAGGACCTACGAGCAGTACGTC. It yields the protein CASSQDRTYEQYV.

This clonotype was counted a few times. The chain joins TRBV28 to TRBJ2-2, with TRBD2 as a possible D gene (6 bases). V lost 4 bases and J 0 bases, leaving 12 bases between the germline ends. The germline gives CDR1 MDHEN, CDR2 SYDVKM. The CDR3 covers 16 residues. The CDR3 bases are TGTGCCAGCAGTTCTAAGCGGGTAGCGAACACCGGGGAGCTGTTTTTT. Translating gives CASSSKRVANTGELFF.

The J gene is TRBJ2-3, the V gene TRBV20-1; TRBD2 agrees at 8 bases. V trimming: 6 bases; J trimming: 0 bases; junction bases outside the gene matches: 17. There are 18 residues in the CDR3. Per germline, CDR1 DFQATT and CDR2 SNEGSKA (reference sequence). CDR3 protein: CSAQGGIAGMTSTDTQYF. DNA of the CDR3: TGCAGTGCCCAGGGTGGGATAGCGGGAATGACTAGCACAGATACGCAGTATTTT.

As DNA, the CDR3 is TGCGCCAGCAGCGGGGGGCGCAGGGAGACCCAGTACTTC. Protein sequence: CASSGGRRETQYF. This chain links TRBV5-1 with TRBJ2-5; D tentatively fits TRBD1 or TRBD2 (6 bases each). V was shortened by 4 bases and J by 5 bases, with 12 bases between the two germline ends. This CDR3 is 13 amino acids long. The germline gives CDR1 SGHRS, CDR2 YFSETQ.

J is TRBJ2-7 and V is TRBV6-1, with 7 positions matching TRBD2. This CDR3 is 14 amino acids long. J was trimmed by 0 bases and V by 6 bases; bases with no gene match: 5. The germline V gene has CDR1 MNHNS and CDR2 SASEGT. The CDR3 region is CASRGGSGSYEQYF. In DNA, the CDR3 is TGTGCCAGCAGGGGCGGGAGTGGCTCCTACGAGCAGTACTTC.

This clonotype was picked up a small number of times. V and J are TRBV12-5 and TRBJ2-7; 8 positions agree with TRBD2. The CDR3 contains 16 residues. Germline V CDR1 and CDR2: LGHNT, FRNRAP. With 7 bases clipped from V and 3 bases from J, the junction kept 14 bases outside the gene matches. CDR3 amino acids: CASALKAGVIHYEQYF. CDR3 nucleotide sequence: TGTGCTAGTGCTTTAAAAGCGGGAGTTATTCACTACGAGCAGTACTTC.

This clonotype was counted a few times. The rearrangement joins TRBV15 to TRBJ2-2; the match to TRBD1 covers 8 bases. Germline V gene sequence: CDR1 LNHNV, CDR2 YYDKDF (reference sequence). The CDR3 length is 14 residues. V was clipped by 4 bases and J by 4 bases; unmatched bases: 2. The CDR3, as DNA: TGTGCCACCAGCATTACAGGGGGCACCGGGGAGCTGTTTTTT. Translated: CATSITGGTGELFF.

This chain uses TRBV3-1 with TRBJ2-1; D unresolved. Trimming left V 2 bases short and J 7 bases short, with 15 bases between. This CDR3 spans 15 amino acids. CDR1 and CDR2 from the germline V gene are LGHDT and YNNKEL (reference sequence). CDR3 residues: CASSQFQGRRNEQFF. The CDR3 DNA is TGTGCCAGCAGCCAATTCCAAGGTAGACGAAATGAGCAGTTCTTC.

This clonotype appeared a few times. This CDR3 is CASSYSVRGRNGYTF. CDR3 nucleotides: TGTGCCAGCAGTTACTCGGTCAGGGGGCGGAATGGCTACACCTTC. This chain links TRBV6-2 or TRBV6-3 with TRBJ1-2; 8 positions match TRBD1. CDR1 and CDR2 from the germline V gene are MNHEY and SVGEGT. There are 15 residues in the CDR3. V shed 0 bases, J shed 6 bases, and the junction held 6 bases outside the gene matches.

In this sample, this clonotype turned up a few times. The chain combines TRBV10-3 with TRBJ2-1, with 9 bases matching TRBD1. The CDR3 has 14 amino acids. The germline CDR1 and CDR2 sequences are ENHRY and SYGVKD. V dropped 5 bases and J dropped 7; count of bases not matched to a gene: 6. The CDR3: CAISPGQGINEQFF. The CDR3 region has the DNA TGTGCCATCAGTCCGGGACAGGGAATTAATGAGCAGTTCTTC.

This chain joins TRBV5-1 and TRBJ1-1, with 9 nucleotides matching TRBD1. V was pared by 5 bases and J by 5 bases, with 7 bases of the junction left unmatched. CDR3 length equals 14 residues. Germline CDR1 reads SGHRS; CDR2 reads YFSETQ. The CDR3 loop is CASRPTGGITEAFF. CDR3 DNA: TGCGCCAGCAGACCGACAGGGGGGATAACTGAAGCTTTCTTT.

V usage is TRBV3-1 and J usage is TRBJ2-2, with a possible D match to TRBD2 (6 bases). The CDR3 runs 16 residues. The germline gives CDR1 LGHDT, CDR2 YNNKEL (reference sequence). V dropped 0 bases and J dropped 4 bases, with 12 bases sitting between them. Here the CDR3 reads CASSQERLATTGELFF. DNA for the CDR3: TGTGCCAGCAGCCAAGAGAGGCTAGCGACCACCGGGGAGCTGTTTTTT.

This clonotype was detected only a few times. This rearrangement joins TRBV7-3 to TRBJ2-2; D not resolved. Germline V CDR1 and CDR2: SGHTA, FQGTGA. V lost 5 bases and J lost 6, with 13 bases in between. The CDR3 length is 14 residues. The CDR3 DNA sequence: TGTGCCAGCAGCCCGGCTCTATCCCCCGGGGAGCTGTTTTTT. As protein: CASSPALSPGELFF.

This clonotype was observed a handful of times. The V and J genes are TRBV6-7 and TRBJ2-2; 7 nucleotides align to TRBD1. TRBV6-7 is annotated as an ORF whose role is uncertain. This CDR3 has 17 amino acids. With 6 bases clipped from V and 1 base from J, the junction kept 11 bases outside the gene matches. CDR3 coding DNA: TGTGCCAGCAGCCCCCACCTGACAGGGAGGAACACCGGGGAGCTGTTTTTT. Translating it yields CASSPHLTGRNTGELFF.

V is TRBV5-5 and J is TRBJ2-2; 12 nucleotides line up with TRBD2. Trimming removed 4 bases from V and 4 bases from J; junction bases left unmatched: 5. CDR3 length equals 16 residues. Per the germline V gene, CDR1 is SGHKS and CDR2 is YYEKEE (reference sequence). The CDR3 region has the DNA TGTGCCAGCAGCCCGACTAGCGGGAGTTCCACCGGGGAGCTGTTTTTT. As protein: CASSPTSGSSTGELFF.

This chain connects TRBV28 to TRBJ1-2; D is unresolved. Deletions cut 10 bases from V and 4 bases from J, with 13 bases between. In germline, CDR1 is MDHEN, CDR2 SYDVKM. The CDR3 runs to 12 residues. The CDR3 spells CATETQTYGYTF. CDR3 DNA: TGTGCCACCGAGACACAAACCTATGGCTACACCTTC.

This clonotype was picked up a small number of times. V gene TRBV6-5 combines with J gene TRBJ2-5, with 8 bases identical to TRBD1. The germline CDR1 and CDR2 sequences are MNHEY and SVGAGI. Germline trimming cut 4 bases from V and 2 bases from J; bases unmatched to any gene: 9. The CDR3 has 16 residues. This CDR3 reads CASSWGLGQGQETQYF. In DNA form, the CDR3 reads TGTGCCAGCAGTTGGGGCCTTGGACAGGGACAAGAGACCCAGTACTTC.

This clonotype was seen a few times. This chain joins TRBV4-2 and TRBJ1-2; D gene uncertain. V dropped 1 base and J dropped 5 bases, with 11 bases sitting between them. This CDR3 is built from 14 residues. Germline V gene lookup returns CDR1 LGHNA and CDR2 YNFKEQ. As DNA, the CDR3 is TGTGCCAGCAGCCAAGTGTCCGGGATATATGGCTACACCTTC. It translates to CASSQVSGIYGYTF.

The sample holds a few counts of this clonotype. The chain combines TRBV24-1 with TRBJ2-2; D not resolved. CDR1 KGHDR and CDR2 SFDVKD come from the germline V gene. The CDR3 covers 16 residues. V lost 4 bases and J 4 bases, leaving 15 bases between the germline ends. The CDR3 sequence is CATSDIVKDPTGELFF. CDR3 in DNA: TGTGCCACCAGTGACATAGTAAAAGACCCCACCGGGGAGCTGTTTTTT.

This clonotype turned up a few times. The chain has TRBV7-9 and TRBJ2-2; TRBD2 is a possible D gene (7 bases). The CDR3 extends over 14 amino acids. V lost 7 bases and J 6 bases, leaving 15 bases between the germline ends. Germline values: CDR1 SEHNR, CDR2 FQNEAQ (reference sequence). The CDR3 DNA follows: TGTGCCAGCACCCTGGGAGGGGGATCCGGGGAGCTGTTTTTT. It translates to CASTLGGGSGELFF.

The CDR3 region is CASRTGPSGELFF. In nucleotides, the CDR3 is TGTGCCAGCAGGACAGGGCCGTCCGGGGAGCTGTTTTTT. The chain couples TRBV6-6 to TRBJ2-2; 7 nucleotides line up with TRBD1. In germline, CDR1 is MNHNY, CDR2 SVGAGI (reference sequence). V dropped 6 bases and J dropped 6; count of bases not matched to a gene: 4. This CDR3 contains 13 residues.

This clonotype was observed a handful of times. This chain connects TRBV3-1 to TRBJ2-3; tentatively, D is TRBD2 (5 bases). The germline V and J ends were trimmed by 4 bases and 4 bases, with 12 bases remaining between them. The V gene's germline CDR1 is LGHDT and CDR2 YNNKEL (reference sequence). The CDR3 sequence is 14 residues long. CDR3 coding DNA: TGTGCCAGCAGCCCCTCAATACTAGCAGATACGCAGTATTTT. Translation gives CASSPSILADTQYF.

A few counts support this clonotype. CDR3 protein: CASSPRGQFQETQYF. In DNA, the CDR3 is TGTGCCAGCAGCCCCCGGGGACAGTTTCAAGAGACCCAGTACTTC. The rearrangement joins TRBV27 to TRBJ2-5, with 7 positions matching TRBD1. There are 15 residues in the CDR3. In germline, CDR1 is MNHEY, CDR2 SMNVEV (reference sequence). With 6 bases clipped from V and 2 bases from J, the junction kept 9 bases outside the gene matches.

The chain is built from TRBV2 and TRBJ2-7; no definite D call. CDR3 length: 11 residues. Germline-derived CDR1 and CDR2 are SNHLY and FYNNEI. Between the trimmed V and J ends, which lost 7 bases and 4 bases, there was a span of 8 bases. The CDR3 DNA sequence: TGTGCCAGCACCCCCCCATACGAGCAGTACTTC. Translating it yields CASTPPYEQYF.

Only a few counts were recorded for this clonotype. V usage is TRBV11-1 and J usage is TRBJ2-1; 8 bases are a match to TRBD2. CDR1 and CDR2 from the germline V gene are SGHAT and FQDESV (reference sequence). This CDR3 is built from 13 residues. J lost 7 bases, V lost 7 bases, and 6 bases had no gene match. CDR3 DNA sequence: TGTGCCAGCAACGAACTAGCGGCGAATGAGCAGTTCTTC. It specifies CASNELAANEQFF.

The chain uses TRBV3-1 and TRBJ2-1; no reliable D call. V lost 1 base and J 0 bases, leaving 16 bases between the germline ends. The CDR3 has 18 amino acids. CDR1 is LGHDT, CDR2 YNNKEL, per germline (reference sequence). DNA of the CDR3: TGTGCCAGCAGCCAAGGGGTTCTTGGGAAAGCCTCCTACAATGAGCAGTTCTTC. Amino acids: CASSQGVLGKASYNEQFF.

The rearrangement joins TRBV4-1 to TRBJ2-3; 13 nucleotides align to TRBD2. Germline lookup yields CDR1 MGHRA and CDR2 YSYEKL. The CDR3 extends over 19 amino acids. V lost 3 bases to trimming and J lost 4 bases; unmatched junction nucleotides: 13. The CDR3 reads CASSHPGTSGIRGADTQYF. The CDR3 DNA follows: TGCGCCAGCAGCCATCCCGGGACTAGCGGGATCAGAGGCGCAGATACGCAGTATTTT.